The T cell receptor beta chain described here comes from a study of shared clonotypes between healthy human individuals. Germline CDR1 is MDHEN and CDR2 is SYDVKM. Trimming pared 5 bases from V and 6 bases from J, leaving 19 bases between. CDR3 length equals 15 residues. Adult Caucasians living in Nashville, Tennessee made up all of the donors. For every subset, genomic DNA was evenly distributed across several immunoSEQ plates. Unsorted PBMCs provided DNA that was sequenced on ten immunoSEQ deep assay plates. Profiled with immunoSEQ multiplex PCR; TCRdb holds only in-frame clones, not every one. This table has hundreds of thousands of clones, over 60% appearing once.

The specimen was PBMCs. The chain combines TRBV28 with TRBJ1-1; D uncertain. The receptor's source is a woman in her thirties or forties in good health. Some clones in this sample may be carry-over from other donors' samples. The CDR3 DNA follows: TGTGCCAGCAGTACTCTGGGGAAGGACGGAGCTGAAGCTTTCTTT. This encodes CASSTLGKDGAEAFF. The full variable domain, in which reference TRBV28 and TRBJ1-1 provide the parts outside the CDR3, is DVKVTQSSRYLVKRTGEKVFLECVQDMDHENMFWYRQDPGLGLRLIYFSYDVKMKEKGDIPEGYSVSREKKERFSLILESASTNQTSMYLCASSTLGKDGAEAFFGQGTRLTVV.